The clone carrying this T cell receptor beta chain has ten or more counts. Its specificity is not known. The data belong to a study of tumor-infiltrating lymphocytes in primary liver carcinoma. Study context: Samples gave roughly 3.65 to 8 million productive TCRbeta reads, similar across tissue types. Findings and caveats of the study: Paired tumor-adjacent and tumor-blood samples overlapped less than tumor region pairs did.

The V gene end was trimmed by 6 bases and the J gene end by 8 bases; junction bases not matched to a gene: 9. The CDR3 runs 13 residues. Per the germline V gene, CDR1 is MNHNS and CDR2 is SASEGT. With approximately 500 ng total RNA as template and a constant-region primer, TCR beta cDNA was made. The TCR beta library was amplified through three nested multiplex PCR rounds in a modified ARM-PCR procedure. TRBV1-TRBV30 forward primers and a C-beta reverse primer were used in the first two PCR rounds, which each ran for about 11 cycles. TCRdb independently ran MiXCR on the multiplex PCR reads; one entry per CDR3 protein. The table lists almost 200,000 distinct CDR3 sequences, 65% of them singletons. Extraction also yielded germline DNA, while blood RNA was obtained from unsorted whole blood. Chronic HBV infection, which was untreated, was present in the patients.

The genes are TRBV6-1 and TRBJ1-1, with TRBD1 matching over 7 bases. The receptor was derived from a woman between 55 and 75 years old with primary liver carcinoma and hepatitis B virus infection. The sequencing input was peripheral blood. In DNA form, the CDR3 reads TGTGCCAGCAGCCGGGACAGCACTTTAGAAGCTTTCTTT. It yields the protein CASSRDSTLEAFF.